This TCR beta chain was recorded in a study of early T cells in non-severe SARS-CoV-2 infection. Overall study context: Sequencing targeted bulk RNA from unsorted whole blood, leaving chains unpaired. Study observations and caveats: Matching results from VDJdb favored anti-spike CD8 responses, leaving private and CD4 specificities undetected.

Individual cDNA molecules were tagged with unique molecular identifiers. TCRdb reprocessed the 5' RACE reads with MiXCR, giving one entry per CDR3 protein. The sample carries tens of thousands of distinct CDR3 sequences, 8% to 9.5% recorded once. About this clonotype: Its target is not known.

Losses at the gene ends were 6 bases for V and 2 bases for J; bases not matched to a gene: 6. Germline lookup yields CDR1 MDHEN and CDR2 SYDVKM. This CDR3 is built from 14 residues. The V gene is TRBV28, the J gene TRBJ2-7, with 8 bases that match TRBD2. The receptor was isolated from an adult who was a healthcare worker with PCR-confirmed SARS-CoV-2 infection or an uninfected control (not recorded which). The sequenced sample was whole blood. DNA of the CDR3: TGTGCCAGCAGACCGGGACTAGGAACCTACGAGCAGTACTTC. This codes for CASRPGLGTYEQYF.